The subject of this entry is one T cell receptor beta chain. The clone's antigen remains unknown. The DNA ends 3 residues before the CDR3 does, and the rest of the CDR3 is filled in from the germline J gene. The immunoSEQ assay used multiplex PCR to amplify TCR beta CDR3 regions from an average of around 1.2 ug of genomic DNA per sample. The assay corrected primer bias using a complete synthetic TCR repertoire to establish an amplification baseline. Amplicons were sequenced on the Illumina platform. In the original analysis: Error correction of the sequences involved clustering with frequency ratios plus a modified nearest-neighbor algorithm, after which the sequences were analyzed in the immunoSEQ Analyzer using IMGT gene definitions. At each rarefaction depth, TCR richness and evenness were averaged across 20 rarefaction repeats, and samples with fewer sequences than that depth were excluded. Wilcoxon rank sum tests with FDR correction were used to compare relative abundances of V, D and J genes between the groups. Blinded duplicates gave an intraclass correlation of around 95% for TCR richness and an average of about 76% across over 55 gene segments. TCRdb took over this immuneACCESS table, retaining in-frame rearrangements with V and J assigned. Such tables are incomplete; in checked studies, under half of the missing clones stem from an unresolved V gene, and the remainder is unexplained. V and J calls and clone size are as listed in that table; D and trimming were resolved from the DNA. The sample table on file contains 31,000 or so clones. 3.5% of the sample is held by the ten biggest clonotypes.

These data come from a study of T cells in women clearing cervical HPV infection (dated by TCRdb to 2017 to 2018). Background for the entire study: The cases were some 27 women with histologically confirmed HPV16-related CIN3 or worse, and 2 of these cases were invasive cancers. The controls were about two dozen women whose single incident HPV16 infection cleared within 12 months with no development of precancer or cancer. Case blood was taken at the visit when the lesion was first identified, whereas control blood was taken when infection was no longer detected. For cases, the median interval between lesion detection and blood sampling was roughly 140 days, with an interquartile range of roughly 90 to 200 days. HLA typing was available for only a few women, so HLA type could not be excluded as a confounder. The exploratory proof-of-principle case-control study was nested within the Guanacaste HPV Natural History Study in Costa Rica and compared TCR repertoires across cervical HPV16 outcomes. Cases and controls were matched on year of sample collection and on age within five years. A median age of around 30 years was observed in cases versus under 40 in controls, and no significant differences in baseline characteristics were found. The parent cohort enrolled 10,049 women aged 18 or older in Guanacaste, Costa Rica, during about 1992 to 1994 and followed them for more than 6 years. Quality controls consisted of five blinded duplicates per group, for a total of some 60 samples made up of 50 participants and about 10 replicates.

Every participant had a single incident cervical HPV16 infection, and women with prevalent HPV16 infections were excluded. Cervical HPV DNA was detected by MY09/MY11 PCR and genotyped by dot-blot hybridization. About 15 mL of heparinized blood were centrifuged, and the buffy coat was split into aliquots, frozen at -30 degrees C, and then kept at -80 degrees C. Genomic DNA was extracted from buffy coat specimens using QIAGEN kits. Beyond this particular receptor, the publication reports: Random forest classifiers that combined richness and V gene abundances separated cases from controls with an estimated AUC of less than 0.85. Because the number of T cells per sample was unknown, the richness differences could reflect varying T-cell content rather than repertoire biology. TRBV6-7 relative abundance was lower in cases than in controls (roughly 0.12% versus 0.17%; Bonferroni P = 0.0008). Across sequencing depths, CIN3+ cases showed significantly higher TCR repertoire richness than controls, but evenness did not differ between the groups. The cross-sectional design could not show whether associations preceded infection or resulted from it; effector/memory subsets and HPV-specific T cells were not isolated.

Measured from the cysteine to the phenylalanine, the CDR3 is 18 residues long. Only the CDR3 bases that were read are kept: 45 of them, in frame from base 1. According to the germline V gene, CDR1 reads LGHNA and CDR2 reads YNFKEQ. The sequenced material came from blood buffy coat. The chain was built from TRBV4-2 and TRBJ1-4; 9 central bases correspond to TRBD1. This clonotype originated in a woman between 18 and 69 years old with a cervical HPV16 infection that either progressed to CIN3+ or cleared (not recorded which). The CDR3 bases that were read are TGTGCCAGCAGTCAAAGGGGGGGACAGGGCTTTTATTCTTCACCA. This sequence encodes CASSQRGGQGFYSSP. The whole CDR3 protein reads CASSQRGGQGFYSSPLFF.